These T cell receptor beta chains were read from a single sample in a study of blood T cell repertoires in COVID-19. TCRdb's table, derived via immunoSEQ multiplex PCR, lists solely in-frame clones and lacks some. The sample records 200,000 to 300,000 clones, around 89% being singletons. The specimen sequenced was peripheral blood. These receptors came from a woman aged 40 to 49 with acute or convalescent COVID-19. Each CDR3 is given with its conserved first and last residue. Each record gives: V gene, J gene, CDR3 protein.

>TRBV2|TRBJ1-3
CAITGTGGLSSGNTIYF
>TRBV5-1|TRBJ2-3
CASMARGAPTDTQYF
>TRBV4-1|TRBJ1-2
CASSQERDRGTANYGYTF
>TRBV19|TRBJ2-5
CASSGLAGIQETQYF
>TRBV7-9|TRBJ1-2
CASSLTGVGYTF
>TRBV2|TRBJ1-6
CASSVGTGVSPLHF
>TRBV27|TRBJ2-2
CASSSPPQGNTGELFF
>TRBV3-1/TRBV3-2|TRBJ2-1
CASSRTSGGVSDEQFF
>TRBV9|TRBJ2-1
CASSVVGAGPVHNEQFF
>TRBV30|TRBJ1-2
CAWSLGSYGYTF
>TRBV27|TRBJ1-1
CASKILSGNTEAFF
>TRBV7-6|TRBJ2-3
CASSLLSGGRTDTQYF
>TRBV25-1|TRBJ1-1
CASTNAGGTEAFF
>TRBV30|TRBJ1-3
CAWSVGGGNTIYF
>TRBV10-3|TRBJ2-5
CAISESTQLVKETQYF
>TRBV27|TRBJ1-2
CASSQYQGLYGYTF
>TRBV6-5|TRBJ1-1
CASRATGGRTEAFF
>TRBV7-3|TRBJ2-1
CASSPVGGGTYNEQFF
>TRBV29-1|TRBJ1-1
CSSFGGASNTEAFF
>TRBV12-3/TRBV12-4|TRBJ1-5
CASSQGANQPQHF
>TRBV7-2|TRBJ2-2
CASSLGRTEVLFF
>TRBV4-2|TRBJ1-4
CASSQAPGQGETNEKLFF
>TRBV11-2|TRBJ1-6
CASSTGIYNSPLHF
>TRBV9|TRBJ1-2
CASSPRDSTYGYTF
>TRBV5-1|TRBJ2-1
CASSLGPSGGELNEQFF
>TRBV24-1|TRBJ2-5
CATSDFKGARETQYF
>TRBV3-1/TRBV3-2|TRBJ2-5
CASSLRSGGAQETQYF
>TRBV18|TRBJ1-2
CASSPPGTDRGTEGYTF
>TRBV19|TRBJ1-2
CASSTTTGNYGYTF
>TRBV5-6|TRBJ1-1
CASSPSSGIEAFF
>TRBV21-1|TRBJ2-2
CASSPPGLGIYTGELFF